This T cell receptor (beta chain) was sequenced in a study of T cell responses to AZD1222 COVID-19 vaccine (dated by TCRdb to about 2021). The study in broad terms: Because spike-specific TCR depth and breadth did not differ between the two schedules, AZD1222 recipients who got a second dose at roughly 4 weeks were pooled with those who got a second dose at roughly 12 weeks. A total of just over 230 trial participants underwent TCR sequencing, of whom 200 to 220 received two doses of AZD1222 and about 26 received two doses of the MenACWY control vaccine. Trial participants were enrolled by age into 18-55, 56-69 and 70-plus year subgroups, with roughly 160, 29 and 62 TCR-sequenced participants respectively.

Broad study findings and their caveats: Spike-specific TCR breadth and depth rose significantly after two AZD1222 doses compared with day 0 and with MenACWY recipients. The 56-69-year group was small, and its depth increase did not reach significance, likely because of low power. The whole spike protein was spanned by vaccine-associated CD4 TCRs, and dominant responses were seen in regions 160-218 and 743-854. Participants were mostly white British, with more females than males. The authors suggested clonal diversity may have been underestimated. Nearly half of unique spike-specific TCRs reportedly recognized epitopes outside regions mutated in the B.1.351 and B.1.1.7 variants. Conclusions about previously exposed vaccinees are limited, since just a handful of AZD1222 recipients were seropositive for SARS-CoV-2 at baseline. Because no day 14 peak-response samples were available, repertoires were characterized only after the peak T cell response.

On this clone itself: It has no known antigen specificity. Base qualities are not recorded, but no much larger clone differs from it by a single base.

The time point label, read with the paper, signifies: baseline before first vaccination. Vaccinee samples were obtained from the UK trials COV001 and COV002, which included a single-blind randomized controlled phase 2/3 trial of AZD1222 (ChAdOx1 nCoV-19) in healthy adults. For TCRbeta chain sequencing, PBMC samples from trial participants were taken at day 0 and at day 28 after the second dose. The CDR3 regions of human TCRbeta chains were analyzed by immunosequencing. The original pipeline was this. TCRs in the repertoires were matched against a reference library of SARS-CoV-2-specific TCRs that had been generated with the MIRA antigen-specificity platform. Breadth meant the fraction of unique TCRs that were SARS-CoV-2-associated, whereas depth meant the fraction of total T cells that were SARS-CoV-2-associated. Using the MIRA data, each spike-specific TCR was mapped to the spike region that the TCR reacts to and placed in a CD4 or CD8 class. Log10-transformed breadth and depth values were compared by one-way ANOVA with Sidak's multiple comparisons tests. Entries here come from immuneACCESS through TCRdb and include only in-frame sequences with V and J called. Some clones fail to appear in such tables; in the studies checked, an unresolved V gene covers under half of the shortfall, and the cause of the remainder is unknown. Clone size and the V and J calls come from that table; the DNA yielded D and trimming. This sample comprises 95,000 to 100,000 clones, roughly 90% of them detected only once. Jointly, the top ten make up about 26% of the sample.

The sequencing here drew on peripheral blood, taken on day 0 of AZD1222 vaccination. The origin of this receptor is an adult in good health.

At the DNA level, the sequence is TGTGCCAGCATCGTCGACAGGTCGGTGGGAGAGCAGTACTTC. The encoded protein is CASIVDRSVGEQYF. Recombination linked TRBV6-5 to TRBJ2-7; TRBD1 might be the D gene, on 6 matching bases. Per the germline V gene, MNHEY is the CDR1 and SVGAGI is the CDR2. The junction shows trimming of 7 bases on V and 7 bases on J, plus 20 bases between the germline ends. Including cysteine and phenylalanine, the CDR3 has 14 amino acids. Left in the record is the CDR3 DNA by itself, 42 bases read in frame from the first base.